A selection of T cell receptor beta chains follows, all from one sample in a study of shared clonotypes between healthy human individuals. Libraries were prepared by immunoSEQ multiplex PCR; TCRdb keeps only in-frame clonotypes and omits some of them. The data contain more than 200,000 clones, approximately 65% of them singletons. Input material: memory CD4+ T cells sorted from blood. The receptors derive from a man aged 25 to 45 in good health. The CDR3 runs from the conserved cysteine through the conserved F or W. The D gene is left open where the match is weak. Size is stated for part of the rows, as once, few or many counts, or as a class when the clone is expanded.

d_gene | abundance | j_gene | v_gene | CDR3nt | CDR3aa
- | - | TRBJ1-5 | TRBV27 | TGTGCCAGCAGTTTAACGGGCGATCAGCCCCAGCATTTT | CASSLTGDQPQHF
- | - | TRBJ1-5 | TRBV2 | TGTGCCAGCAGTTTAGGGGGGGCGAATGGAAATCAGCCCCAGCATTTT | CASSLGGANGNQPQHF
- | - | TRBJ1-3 | TRBV5-1 | TGCGCCAGCAGCGGGGACGAGGACTTGACTGGAAACACCATATATTTT | CASSGDEDLTGNTIYF
- | - | TRBJ2-7 | TRBV6-1 | TGTGCCAGCAGGCGGGCGAGTCAGTCCTACGAGCAGTACTTC | CASRRASQSYEQYF
TRBD2 | many | TRBJ2-7 | TRBV4-3 | TGCGCCAGCAGCCAAGTTACAATCCCGGGACTAGCGGGAAGGGAGCAGTACTTC | CASSQVTIPGLAGREQYF
- | - | TRBJ2-7 | TRBV7-2 | TGTGCCAGCAGCTTCTTCACAGGAGGGACCTACGAGCAGTACTTC | CASSFFTGGTYEQYF
- | - | TRBJ2-3 | TRBV9 | TGTGCCAGCAGCACAGAGGGGGTTTCAGATACGCAGTATTTT | CASSTEGVSDTQYF
- | - | TRBJ1-1 | TRBV30 | TGTGCCTGGACCCAGGGACAACAAGCTTTCTTT | CAWTQGQQAFF
- | - | TRBJ2-3 | TRBV11-2 | TGTGCCAGCAGCCAACTGTCCCCGGGCACAGATACGCAGTATTTT | CASSQLSPGTDTQYF
- | few | TRBJ2-1 | TRBV19 | TGTGCCAGTAGTAACGCAGGTTGGGGGCGGGTGCGGCGGGAGCCCAATGAGCAGTTCTTC | CASSNAGWGRVRREPNEQFF
- | - | TRBJ2-5 | TRBV5-4 | TGTGCCAGCAGGGAGGTGGGGTCGGAGACCCAGTACTTC | CASREVGSETQYF
TRBD1 | - | TRBJ1-2 | TRBV15 | TGTGCCACCAGCAGCAACAGGGGGCCCACCTATGGCTACACCTTC | CATSSNRGPTYGYTF
- | many | TRBJ2-5 | TRBV25-1 | TGTGCCAGCAGTCCCCACCGGACTAACCAAGAGACCCAGTACTTC | CASSPHRTNQETQYF
- | - | TRBJ1-5 | TRBV19 | TGTGCCAGTAGCGATCGGGGTCATCAGCCCCAGCATTTT | CASSDRGHQPQHF
- | - | TRBJ2-7 | TRBV4-1 | TGCGCCAGCAGCCAAGGTTTTGTGTACGAGCAGTACTTC | CASSQGFVYEQYF
TRBD2 | - | TRBJ2-3 | TRBV5-1 | TGCGCCAGCAGCTCCGGGACTAGCGGGAGCGGTGTTTTGGATACGCAGTATTTT | CASSSGTSGSGVLDTQYF
- | - | TRBJ1-2 | TRBV7-9 | TGTGCCAGCAGCGCAAGTCTCGGAAGCTCCTATGGCTACACCTTC | CASSASLGSSYGYTF
TRBD1 | once | TRBJ2-7 | TRBV5-1 | TGCGCCAGCAGCTTCTGGACAGGGGGAGGGTACGAGCAGTACTTC | CASSFWTGGGYEQYF
- | - | TRBJ2-3 | TRBV5-1 | TGCGCCAGCCTCCGGGGCGGGTCCACAGATACGCAGTATTTT | CASLRGGSTDTQYF
- | few | TRBJ2-5 | TRBV2 | TGTGCCAGCAGGGGCAGCTTAGTGGCCCAGTACTTC | CASRGSLVAQYF
- | - | TRBJ2-1 | TRBV5-1 | TGCGCCAGCAGCTTGGCCGGTAATGAGCAGTTCTTC | CASSLAGNEQFF
- | - | TRBJ2-5 | TRBV28 | TGTGCCAGCAGACCCCCAGGGGTGGCAGAGACCCAGTACTTC | CASRPPGVAETQYF
TRBD2 | - | TRBJ2-5 | TRBV7-2 | TGTGCCAGCAGCTTCGCGGGAGGCTGGGGAGAGACCCAGTACTTC | CASSFAGGWGETQYF
- | few | TRBJ2-1 | TRBV5-5 | TGTGCCAGCAGCCCGCGATTGGATGAGCAGTTCTTC | CASSPRLDEQFF
- | - | TRBJ2-2 | TRBV7-2 | TGTGCCAGCAGCTTAGCGTTGGGTATCGGGGAGCTGTTTTTT | CASSLALGIGELFF
- | once | TRBJ2-7 | TRBV27 | TGTGCCAGCAGATTGAGGGAACAAACCTACGAGCAGTACTTC | CASRLREQTYEQYF
- | - | TRBJ2-1 | TRBV4-1 | TGCGCCAGCAGCCAAGGGTCTGAGGGGCTCGGCTATGAGCAGTTCTTC | CASSQGSEGLGYEQFF
- | - | TRBJ2-5 | TRBV4-3 | TGCGCCAGCAGCCAAGATGTTAGTCAAGAGACCCAGTACTTC | CASSQDVSQETQYF
- | - | TRBJ2-5 | TRBV2 | TGTGCCAGCAGTGAAACCTGGGACCAGTACTTC | CASSETWDQYF
- | - | TRBJ1-1 | TRBV7-2 | TGTGCCAGCAGCGGTCGGAGGAACCGGGCTCCTGAAGCTTTCTTT | CASSGRRNRAPEAFF
- | few | TRBJ1-5 | TRBV29-1 | TGCAGCGTTTGGGACGGGGATCAGCCCCAGCATTTT | CSVWDGDQPQHF
- | - | TRBJ1-4 | TRBV14 | TGTGCCAGCAGCCCCGGGCCTCTAGCTGAAAAACTGTTTTTT | CASSPGPLAEKLFF
TRBD1 | - | TRBJ1-2 | TRBV5-1 | TGCGCCAGCAGCACCCGAACAGGGGGCAACGGTGGCTACACCTTC | CASSTRTGGNGGYTF
TRBD1 | - | TRBJ2-7 | TRBV27 | TGTGCCAGCAGTTCGTCAATAGGGGGACAGGGGGCCTACGAGCAGTACTTC | CASSSSIGGQGAYEQYF
TRBD2 | - | TRBJ2-5 | TRBV28 | TGTGCCAGCGCTAGCGGGGGGTACCAAGAGACCCAGTACTTC | CASASGGYQETQYF
- | - | TRBJ1-2 | TRBV2 | TGTGCCAGCAGCAGAGGGTTGGACTATGGCTACACCTTC | CASSRGLDYGYTF
TRBD2 | - | TRBJ2-1 | TRBV14 | TGTGCCAGCAGCCTAGCCGGACTAGCAGGCTACAATGAGCAGTTCTTC | CASSLAGLAGYNEQFF
TRBD1 | - | TRBJ1-4 | TRBV6-1 | TGTGCCAGCACGGGGGACAGGGGAGTTGAAAAACTGTTTTTT | CASTGDRGVEKLFF
- | - | TRBJ1-1 | TRBV5-1 | TGCGCCAGCAGCTTTTCCGTGAACACTGAAGCTTTCTTT | CASSFSVNTEAFF
- | - | TRBJ2-1 | TRBV5-1 | TGCGCCAGCAGCTTGAGGTTAGGGTCTACAAGCTCCTACAATGAGCAGTTCTTC | CASSLRLGSTSSYNEQFF
TRBD1 | many | TRBJ1-2 | TRBV2 | TGTGCCAGCAGCCTCATCCGGACAGGGGCGGTTGGCTACACCTTC | CASSLIRTGAVGYTF
TRBD1 | - | TRBJ2-5 | TRBV25-1 | TGTGCCAGCAGTGGGATGGGACAGGGGGCGCAGGAGACCCAGTACTTC | CASSGMGQGAQETQYF
- | - | TRBJ2-7 | TRBV28 | TGTGCCAGTTCTCTGGTAGCTCTCTACGAGCAGTACTTC | CASSLVALYEQYF
- | few | TRBJ2-5 | TRBV6-5 | TGTGCCAGCAGTTACCGGGGGCGCCAAGAGACCCAGTACTTC | CASSYRGRQETQYF
- | - | TRBJ1-3 | TRBV9 | TGTGCCAGCACGAATGGACAGTTGTCTATTGGAAACACCATATATTTT | CASTNGQLSIGNTIYF
- | - | TRBJ2-2 | TRBV7-7 | TGTGCTAGCAGCTTTGGGGGCACCGGGGAGCTGTTTTTT | CASSFGGTGELFF
- | - | TRBJ2-6 | TRBV7-6 | TGTGCCAGCAGCTCCCTACGATTTGGGTCGTCTGGGGCCAACGTCCTGACTTTC | CASSSLRFGSSGANVLTF
- | - | TRBJ1-5 | TRBV2 | TGTGCCAGCAGTGGAGGACAGCTCTATCAGCCCCAGCATTTT | CASSGGQLYQPQHF